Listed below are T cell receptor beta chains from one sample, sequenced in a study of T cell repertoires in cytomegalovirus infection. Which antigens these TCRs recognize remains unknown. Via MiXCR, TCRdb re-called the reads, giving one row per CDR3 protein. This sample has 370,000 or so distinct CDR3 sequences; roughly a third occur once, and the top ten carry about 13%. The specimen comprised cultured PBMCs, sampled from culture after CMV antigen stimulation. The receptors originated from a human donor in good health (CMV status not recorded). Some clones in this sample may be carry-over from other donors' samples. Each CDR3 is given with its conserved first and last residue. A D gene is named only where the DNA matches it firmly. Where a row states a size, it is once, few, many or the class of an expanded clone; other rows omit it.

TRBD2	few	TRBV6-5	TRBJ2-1	CASSSWTSGGGGYNEQFF	TGTGCCAGCAGTTCATGGACTAGCGGAGGAGGAGGATACAATGAGCAGTTCTTC
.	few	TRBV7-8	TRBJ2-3	CASSLVSGRVDTQYF	TGTGCCAGCAGCTTAGTGTCGGGAAGGGTAGATACGCAGTATTTT
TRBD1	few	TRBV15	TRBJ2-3	CATSRADRGRIDTQYF	TGTGCCACCAGCAGAGCCGACAGGGGGAGGATAGATACGCAGTATTTT
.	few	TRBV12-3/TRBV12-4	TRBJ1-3	CASSWAGGGNTIYF	TGTGCCAGCTCTTGGGCAGGAGGCGGAAACACCATATATTTT
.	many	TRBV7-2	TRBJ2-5	CASSLKRVGETQYF	TGTGCCAGCAGCTTAAAAAGGGTAGGAGAGACCCAGTACTTC
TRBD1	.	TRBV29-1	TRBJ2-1	CSVGRQGGYNEQFF	TGCAGCGTTGGTCGACAGGGGGGTTACAATGAGCAGTTCTTC
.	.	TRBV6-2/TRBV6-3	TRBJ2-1	CATSRVASFYNEQFF	TGTGCCACCTCAAGGGTGGCGTCCTTCTACAATGAGCAGTTCTTC
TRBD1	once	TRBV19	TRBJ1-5	CASSILGQGENQPQHF	TGTGCCAGTAGTATCCTCGGACAGGGAGAAAATCAGCCCCAGCATTTT
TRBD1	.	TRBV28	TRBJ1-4	CASRTPGRGPVGKLFF	TGTGCCAGCAGGACCCCCGGGAGGGGGCCCGTGGGAAAACTGTTTTTT
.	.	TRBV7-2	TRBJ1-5	CASSLAPGQPQHF	TGTGCCAGCAGCTTAGCCCCGGGGCAGCCCCAGCATTTT
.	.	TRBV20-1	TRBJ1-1	CSARDWGGPLGTEAFF	TGCAGTGCTAGAGATTGGGGGGGACCTCTGGGCACTGAAGCTTTCTTT
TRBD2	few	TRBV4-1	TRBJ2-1	CARPLVLAGDNEQFF	TGCGCCAGACCCTTGGTACTAGCGGGAGACAATGAGCAGTTCTTC
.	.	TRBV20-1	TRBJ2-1	CSARKGGSYNEQFF	TGCAGTGCACGCAAAGGCGGGTCCTACAATGAGCAGTTCTTC
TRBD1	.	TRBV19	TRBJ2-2	CASSPPLQGAYTGELFF	TGTGCCAGTAGCCCGCCATTACAGGGGGCCTACACCGGGGAGCTGTTTTTT
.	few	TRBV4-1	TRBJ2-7	CASSQGHGSYEQYF	TGCGCCAGCAGCCAAGGTCACGGGTCGTACGAGCAGTACTTC
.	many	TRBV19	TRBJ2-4	CASSNQGKLAKNIQYF	TGTGCCAGTAGTAATCAGGGAAAACTAGCCAAAAACATTCAGTACTTC
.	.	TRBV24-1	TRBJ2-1	CATSDPPEEPKQFF	TGTGCCACCAGTGATCCCCCGGAGGAGCCTAAGCAGTTCTTC
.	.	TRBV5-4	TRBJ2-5	CASSPSPGHETQYF	TGTGCCAGCAGCCCCTCGCCGGGACACGAGACCCAGTACTTC
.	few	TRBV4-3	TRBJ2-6	CASSQDSGVVSGANVLTF	TGCGCCAGCAGCCAAGACTCGGGAGTTGTGTCTGGGGCCAACGTCCTGACTTTC
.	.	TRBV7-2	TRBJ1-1	CASRPTAIEAFF	TGTGCCAGCAGACCGACCGCGATTGAAGCTTTCTTT
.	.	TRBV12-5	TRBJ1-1	CASGLVSGAAGNTEAFF	TGTGCTAGTGGTTTGGTATCAGGGGCGGCGGGGAACACTGAAGCTTTCTTT
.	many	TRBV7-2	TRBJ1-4	CASSPGGGRYEKLFF	TGTGCCAGCAGCCCCGGTGGGGGGCGGTACGAAAAACTGTTTTTT
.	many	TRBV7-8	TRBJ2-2	CASRRPSGPTGELFF	TGTGCCAGCAGGCGACCCTCGGGTCCCACCGGGGAGCTGTTTTTT
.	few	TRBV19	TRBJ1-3	CASSLRGGIGGNTIYF	TGTGCCAGTAGTCTCCGGGGGGGGATAGGAGGAAACACCATATATTTT
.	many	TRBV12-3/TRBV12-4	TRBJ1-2	CASSLAGGSYGYTF	TGTGCCAGCAGTTTGGCAGGCGGTTCGTATGGCTACACCTTC
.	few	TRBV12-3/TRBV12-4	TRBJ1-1	CASRPSLGEVGGTEAFF	TGTGCCAGCAGACCTAGTCTGGGGGAAGTGGGGGGAACTGAAGCTTTCTTT
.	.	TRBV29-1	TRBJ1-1	CSASPLMNTEAFF	TGCAGCGCTTCACCACTCATGAACACTGAAGCTTTCTTT
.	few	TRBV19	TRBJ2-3	CASSGLGASTDTQYF	TGTGCCAGCAGCGGTCTGGGGGCCAGCACAGATACGCAGTATTTT
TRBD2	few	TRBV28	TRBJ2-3	CATGLAGRSDTQYF	TGTGCCACAGGACTAGCGGGTCGATCAGATACGCAGTATTTT
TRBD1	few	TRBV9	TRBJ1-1	CASSAGQGRTEAFF	TGTGCCAGCAGCGCCGGACAGGGGAGAACTGAAGCTTTCTTT
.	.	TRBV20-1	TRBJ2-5	CSAREGREHETQYF	TGCAGTGCTAGAGAGGGAAGGGAACACGAGACCCAGTACTTC
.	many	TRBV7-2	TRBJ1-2	CASSAYGQLGPYGYTF	TGTGCCAGCAGCGCCTACGGACAGTTGGGTCCCTATGGCTACACCTTC
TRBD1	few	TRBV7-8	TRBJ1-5	CASRRDRGIANQPQHF	TGTGCCAGCAGGCGGGACAGGGGTATAGCAAATCAGCCCCAGCATTTT
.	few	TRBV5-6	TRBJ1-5	CASSLLGRDQPQHF	TGTGCCAGCAGCTTGTTGGGGAGGGATCAGCCCCAGCATTTT
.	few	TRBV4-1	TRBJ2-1	CASSPSVNTYNEQFF	TGCGCCAGCAGCCCGTCCGTCAATACCTACAATGAGCAGTTCTTC
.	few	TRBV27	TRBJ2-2	CASSSGFTGELFF	TGTGCCAGCAGTAGCGGGTTCACCGGGGAGCTGTTTTTT